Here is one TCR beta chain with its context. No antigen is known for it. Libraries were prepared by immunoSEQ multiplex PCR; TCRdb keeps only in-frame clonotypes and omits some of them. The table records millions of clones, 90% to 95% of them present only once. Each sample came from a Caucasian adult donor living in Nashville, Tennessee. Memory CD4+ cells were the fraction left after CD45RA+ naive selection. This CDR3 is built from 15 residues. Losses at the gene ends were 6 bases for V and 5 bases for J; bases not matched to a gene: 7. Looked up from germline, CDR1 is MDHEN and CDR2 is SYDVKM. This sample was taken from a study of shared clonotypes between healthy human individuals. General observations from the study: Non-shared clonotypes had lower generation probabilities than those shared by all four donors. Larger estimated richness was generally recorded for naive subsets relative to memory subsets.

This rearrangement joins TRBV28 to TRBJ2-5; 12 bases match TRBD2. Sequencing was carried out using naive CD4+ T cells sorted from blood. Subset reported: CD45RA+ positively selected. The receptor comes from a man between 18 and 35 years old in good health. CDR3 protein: CASRTLAGGQETQYF. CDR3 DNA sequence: TGTGCCAGCAGAACCCTAGCGGGGGGGCAGGAGACCCAGTACTTC.